The rows below give T cell receptor beta chains drawn from one sample of a study of spatial heterogeneity in lung cancer. TCRdb re-analysed the 5' RACE reads in MiXCR, keeping a single row per CDR3 protein. The data show 60,000 or so distinct CDR3 sequences, roughly 6.6% seen once. The specimen comprised PBMCs, sampled at surgery. The receptors were gathered from a female donor with early-stage non-small cell lung cancer. Each CDR3 is given with its conserved first and last residue. Each record gives: D gene, J gene, clone size, V gene, CDR3 DNA, CDR3 protein. D genes are given only for firm matches. Part of the rows lack a size; the others show once, few, many or a class for expanded clones.

D gene: -; J gene: TRBJ1-6; clone size: many; V gene: TRBV27; CDR3 DNA: TGTGCCAGCAGTTTACTGGGGGAAAATTCACCCCTCCACTTT; CDR3 protein: CASSLLGENSPLHF
D gene: TRBD1; J gene: TRBJ2-5; clone size: many; V gene: TRBV19; CDR3 DNA: TGTGCCAGTAGTATAGGGGGGACAGACCAAGAGACCCAGTACTTC; CDR3 protein: CASSIGGTDQETQYF
D gene: -; J gene: TRBJ2-3; clone size: many; V gene: TRBV5-1; CDR3 DNA: TGCGCCAGCAGCTTGGTTGGAGGGGGTGTTGGAGATACGCAGTATTTT; CDR3 protein: CASSLVGGGVGDTQYF
D gene: -; J gene: TRBJ1-2; clone size: many; V gene: TRBV29-1; CDR3 DNA: TGCAGCGCCGGAGATAGGGCGGGCTATGGCTACACCTTC; CDR3 protein: CSAGDRAGYGYTF
D gene: -; J gene: TRBJ2-3; clone size: -; V gene: TRBV12-3/TRBV12-4; CDR3 DNA: TGTGCCAGCAGTTTAGTGAGGGGGACTGCCACAGATACGCAGTATTTT; CDR3 protein: CASSLVRGTATDTQYF
D gene: -; J gene: TRBJ2-7; clone size: many; V gene: TRBV12-3/TRBV12-4; CDR3 DNA: TGTGCCAGCAGTGGACATTACGAGCAGTACTTC; CDR3 protein: CASSGHYEQYF
D gene: TRBD2; J gene: TRBJ2-1; clone size: many; V gene: TRBV9; CDR3 DNA: TGTGCCAGCAGCGCAAGCGGGGGTCCGGGCAATGAGCAGTTCTTC; CDR3 protein: CASSASGGPGNEQFF
D gene: -; J gene: TRBJ2-1; clone size: few; V gene: TRBV9; CDR3 DNA: TGTGCCAGCAGCGTAGAAATTAGTTCCTACAATGAGCAGTTCTTC; CDR3 protein: CASSVEISSYNEQFF
D gene: -; J gene: TRBJ2-2; clone size: many; V gene: TRBV9; CDR3 DNA: TGTGCCAGCAGCGTAGTGGATGGCGCCGGGGAGCTGTTTTTT; CDR3 protein: CASSVVDGAGELFF
D gene: -; J gene: TRBJ1-1; clone size: many; V gene: TRBV7-9; CDR3 DNA: TGTGCCAGCAGCTCCGAGGGGGGGGGATGGACTGAAGCTTTCTTT; CDR3 protein: CASSSEGGGWTEAFF
D gene: TRBD2; J gene: TRBJ2-1; clone size: -; V gene: TRBV9; CDR3 DNA: TGTGCCAGCAGCGTAGTTGGGACTAGAGGGTCCAATGAGCAGTTCTTC; CDR3 protein: CASSVVGTRGSNEQFF
D gene: TRBD2; J gene: TRBJ2-1; clone size: few; V gene: TRBV3-1; CDR3 DNA: TGTGCCAGCAGCCAAGAACCAGGACTAGCGGGAGATAATGAGCAGTTCTTC; CDR3 protein: CASSQEPGLAGDNEQFF
D gene: TRBD1; J gene: TRBJ2-2; clone size: many; V gene: TRBV6-4; CDR3 DNA: TGTGCCAGCAGTCCGGACAGGCGGGCCGGGGAGCTGTTTTTT; CDR3 protein: CASSPDRRAGELFF
D gene: -; J gene: TRBJ1-6; clone size: many; V gene: TRBV20-1; CDR3 DNA: TGCAGTGCTAGTCCGGGGGCCGTCTATAATTCACCCCTCCACTTT; CDR3 protein: CSASPGAVYNSPLHF
D gene: TRBD2; J gene: TRBJ2-2; clone size: few; V gene: TRBV11-3; CDR3 DNA: TGTGCCAGCAGCTTAGATCTGGTGGTAGCGGGGTCCGGAACCGGGGAGCTGTTTTTT; CDR3 protein: CASSLDLVVAGSGTGELFF
D gene: TRBD2; J gene: TRBJ2-5; clone size: many; V gene: TRBV7-8; CDR3 DNA: TGTGCCAGCAGCTTGCTAGCGGGGTTCCAAGAGACCCAGTACTTC; CDR3 protein: CASSLLAGFQETQYF
D gene: -; J gene: TRBJ2-5; clone size: -; V gene: TRBV3-1; CDR3 DNA: TGTGCCAGCAGCCAAGTGGGGGGTTACCAAGAGACCCAGTACTTC; CDR3 protein: CASSQVGGYQETQYF
D gene: -; J gene: TRBJ1-2; clone size: many; V gene: TRBV7-2; CDR3 DNA: TGTGCCAGCAGCCGCGCCGGGACCGGCTATGGCTACACCTTC; CDR3 protein: CASSRAGTGYGYTF
D gene: TRBD1; J gene: TRBJ1-3; clone size: few; V gene: TRBV7-9; CDR3 DNA: TGTGCCAGCAGCCCATTTGGGACAGGGGCTGGAAACACCATATATTTT; CDR3 protein: CASSPFGTGAGNTIYF
D gene: TRBD1; J gene: TRBJ1-4; clone size: -; V gene: TRBV6-5; CDR3 DNA: TGTGCCAGCACCCTGACAGGGTCCACGGAAAAACTGTTTTTT; CDR3 protein: CASTLTGSTEKLFF
D gene: TRBD2; J gene: TRBJ2-2; clone size: many; V gene: TRBV28; CDR3 DNA: TGTGCCACCCGGCTCGGGAGGGCTTTTCTCGGGGAGCTGTTTTTT; CDR3 protein: CATRLGRAFLGELFF
D gene: TRBD2; J gene: TRBJ2-1; clone size: many; V gene: TRBV20-1; CDR3 DNA: TGCAGTGCTAGTCTAGCGGGTGGTAATGAGCAGTTCTTC; CDR3 protein: CSASLAGGNEQFF
D gene: TRBD1; J gene: TRBJ2-2; clone size: few; V gene: TRBV11-2; CDR3 DNA: TGTGCCAGCAGCCCTCTACAGGGGATAACCGGGGAGCTGTTTTTT; CDR3 protein: CASSPLQGITGELFF
D gene: -; J gene: TRBJ2-5; clone size: few; V gene: TRBV7-9; CDR3 DNA: TGTGCCAGCAGCTCGACAGTCCAAGAGACCCAGTACTTC; CDR3 protein: CASSSTVQETQYF
D gene: TRBD1; J gene: TRBJ2-7; clone size: many; V gene: TRBV5-6; CDR3 DNA: TGTGCCAGCAGCTTAGGGACAGGGGGTTTTTCCTACGAGCAGTACTTC; CDR3 protein: CASSLGTGGFSYEQYF
D gene: TRBD2; J gene: TRBJ2-7; clone size: many; V gene: TRBV29-1; CDR3 DNA: TGCAGCGTCGCCGGACTAGCGGGAGTTTACGAGCAGTACTTC; CDR3 protein: CSVAGLAGVYEQYF
D gene: -; J gene: TRBJ2-3; clone size: many; V gene: TRBV5-1; CDR3 DNA: TGCGCCAGCAGCCTTAGCGGAAGCACAGATACGCAGTATTTT; CDR3 protein: CASSLSGSTDTQYF
D gene: TRBD1; J gene: TRBJ1-1; clone size: few; V gene: TRBV6-2/TRBV6-3; CDR3 DNA: TGTGCCAGCACCTCAGACAGGGGGTTATTGTGGAACACTGAAGCTTTCTTT; CDR3 protein: CASTSDRGLLWNTEAFF
D gene: -; J gene: TRBJ2-2; clone size: -; V gene: TRBV4-1; CDR3 DNA: TGCGCCAGCAGCCCCCGAGGGGAAGGGGGGACCCGGGAGCTGTTTTTT; CDR3 protein: CASSPRGEGGTRELFF
D gene: TRBD1; J gene: TRBJ1-1; clone size: many; V gene: TRBV7-9; CDR3 DNA: TGTGCCACAGAGACAGGGATGAACACTGAAGCTTTCTTT; CDR3 protein: CATETGMNTEAFF
D gene: TRBD2; J gene: TRBJ2-5; clone size: few; V gene: TRBV14; CDR3 DNA: TGTGCCAGCAGCCACGATTCAGGACTAGGAGAGACCCAGTACTTC; CDR3 protein: CASSHDSGLGETQYF
D gene: -; J gene: TRBJ2-3; clone size: many; V gene: TRBV9; CDR3 DNA: TGTGCCAGCAGCCCAGGGGTCGCACCAGGAACAGATACGCAGTATTTT; CDR3 protein: CASSPGVAPGTDTQYF
D gene: -; J gene: TRBJ1-3; clone size: many; V gene: TRBV4-2; CDR3 DNA: TGTGCCAGCAGCCAAGCAGCGCGTTCTGGAAACACCATATATTTT; CDR3 protein: CASSQAARSGNTIYF
D gene: TRBD2; J gene: TRBJ2-4; clone size: many; V gene: TRBV28; CDR3 DNA: TGTGCCAGCAGTTTCCTAGCGGGAGGGCGAGGGGCCAAAAACATTCAGTACTTC; CDR3 protein: CASSFLAGGRGAKNIQYF
D gene: -; J gene: TRBJ2-3; clone size: few; V gene: TRBV20-1; CDR3 DNA: TGCAGTGCTAGAGATTGGTCAGGGGTTACAGATACGCAGTATTTT; CDR3 protein: CSARDWSGVTDTQYF
D gene: TRBD1; J gene: TRBJ2-4; clone size: many; V gene: TRBV5-1; CDR3 DNA: TGCGCCAGCAGCTCGGAACAGGGGGCCAAAAACATTCAGTACTTC; CDR3 protein: CASSSEQGAKNIQYF
D gene: -; J gene: TRBJ1-4; clone size: few; V gene: TRBV12-3/TRBV12-4; CDR3 DNA: TGTGCCAGCAGCCGGCGACAGGCGTCTAATGAAAAACTGTTTTTT; CDR3 protein: CASSRRQASNEKLFF
D gene: -; J gene: TRBJ1-6; clone size: many; V gene: TRBV9; CDR3 DNA: TGTGCCAGCAGCGTTAGCCCGGACCCAATAAGCTCCTATAATTCACCCCTCCACTTT; CDR3 protein: CASSVSPDPISSYNSPLHF
D gene: TRBD1; J gene: TRBJ2-3; clone size: many; V gene: TRBV6-5; CDR3 DNA: TGTGCCACAGGGGGTTTGTGGACAGATACGCAGTATTTT; CDR3 protein: CATGGLWTDTQYF
D gene: -; J gene: TRBJ1-1; clone size: many; V gene: TRBV11-3; CDR3 DNA: TGTGCCAGCAGCTCTCGGAGTCCGGGGGATAACACTGAAGCTTTCTTT; CDR3 protein: CASSSRSPGDNTEAFF
D gene: TRBD2; J gene: TRBJ2-2; clone size: -; V gene: TRBV7-9; CDR3 DNA: TGTGCCAGCAGCTTATCGCAGGGAGGGTTCGCCGGGGAGCTGTTTTTT; CDR3 protein: CASSLSQGGFAGELFF
D gene: -; J gene: TRBJ1-1; clone size: few; V gene: TRBV7-6; CDR3 DNA: TGTGCCAGCAGCTTGGTTTTTACTGATAGTGGGGGAGCTGAAGCTTTCTTT; CDR3 protein: CASSLVFTDSGGAEAFF
D gene: -; J gene: TRBJ1-1; clone size: -; V gene: TRBV6-6; CDR3 DNA: TGTGCCAGCCTATACAGGGAAACTGAAGCTTTCTTT; CDR3 protein: CASLYRETEAFF
D gene: -; J gene: TRBJ1-4; clone size: -; V gene: TRBV18; CDR3 DNA: TGTGCCAGCTCACCGGGGGACGTACAAAAACTGTTTTTT; CDR3 protein: CASSPGDVQKLFF
D gene: TRBD1; J gene: TRBJ1-5; clone size: -; V gene: TRBV2; CDR3 DNA: TGTGCCAGCTCCCAATCGACAGGGAATCAGCCCCAGCATTTT; CDR3 protein: CASSQSTGNQPQHF
D gene: TRBD1; J gene: TRBJ2-1; clone size: many; V gene: TRBV3-1; CDR3 DNA: TGTGCCAGCAGTCAGACGGGACAGGGCTACAATGAGCAGTTCTTC; CDR3 protein: CASSQTGQGYNEQFF
D gene: -; J gene: TRBJ2-7; clone size: few; V gene: TRBV10-1; CDR3 DNA: TGCGCCAGCAGTGATACGGACCGCTACGAGCAGTACTTC; CDR3 protein: CASSDTDRYEQYF
D gene: -; J gene: TRBJ1-1; clone size: many; V gene: TRBV3-1; CDR3 DNA: TGTGCCAGCAGCCTATTCACTGAAGCTTTCTTT; CDR3 protein: CASSLFTEAFF
D gene: -; J gene: TRBJ1-5; clone size: many; V gene: TRBV24-1; CDR3 DNA: TGTGCCACCAGTGAGTGGGGTCAGCCCCAGCATTTT; CDR3 protein: CATSEWGQPQHF
D gene: -; J gene: TRBJ1-1; clone size: many; V gene: TRBV28; CDR3 DNA: TGTGCCAGCAGTTTCTCCATGGGCACTGAAGCTTTCTTT; CDR3 protein: CASSFSMGTEAFF
D gene: -; J gene: TRBJ1-1; clone size: -; V gene: TRBV6-4; CDR3 DNA: TGTGCCAGCAGTGACCCCACAGGGATCACTGAAGCTTTCTTT; CDR3 protein: CASSDPTGITEAFF
D gene: -; J gene: TRBJ1-6; clone size: many; V gene: TRBV6-5; CDR3 DNA: TGTGCCACCTGGACCGACAGCTCGTTAGCAACCTATAATTCACCCCTCCACTTT; CDR3 protein: CATWTDSSLATYNSPLHF
D gene: -; J gene: TRBJ1-2; clone size: few; V gene: TRBV3-1; CDR3 DNA: TGTGCCAGCAGCTTTTCTCATGGCTACACCTTC; CDR3 protein: CASSFSHGYTF
D gene: TRBD2; J gene: TRBJ2-1; clone size: -; V gene: TRBV30; CDR3 DNA: TGTGCCTGGAGACCTCGGGGGGGCTTATCGTACAATGAGCAGTTCTTC; CDR3 protein: CAWRPRGGLSYNEQFF